These 25 T cell receptor beta chains were all obtained from the same sample, sequenced in a study of CXCR3-negative and CXCR3-positive naive CD8 T cells. Libraries of TRB cDNA were made by 5' RACE and carried UMIs. TCRdb reprocessed the 5' RACE reads, keeping one entry per CDR3 protein, no DNA. The table lists about 130,000 distinct CDR3 sequences, with about 0.44% in the top ten. The specimen sequenced was naive CXCR3- CD8+ T cells from blood. Subset in this sample: CD45RO-CCR7+CD27+CD95- naive CD8+ T cells lacking CXCR3 (TNR3-). All receptors come from a human donor in good health. Some clones in this sample may be carry-over from other donors' samples.

This rearrangement joins TRBV7-3 to TRBJ2-1; the D call from TCRdb, TRBD1, cannot be confirmed without DNA. This CDR3 contains 15 residues. The V gene's germline CDR1 is SGHTA and CDR2 FQGTGA. This CDR3 reads CASSLATGLHNEQFF.

This chain uses TRBV5-1 with TRBJ2-1. The CDR3 has 16 amino acids. Germline V gives CDR1 SGHRS, CDR2 YFSETQ. CDR3: CASSLGHHRALNEQFF.

This chain joins TRBV12-3 or TRBV12-4 and TRBJ1-5; the D gene TCRdb calls, TRBD1, cannot be checked with no DNA. The CDR3 has 14 amino acids. The CDR3 sequence: CASSWVVPLLPQHF.

V gene TRBV7-3 combines with J gene TRBJ1-6. CDR1 is SGHTA, CDR2 FQGTGA, per germline. This CDR3 has 13 residues. The CDR3: CASSLDPASPLHF. The entire variable domain, with the rest obtained from reference TRBV7-3 and TRBJ1-6, is as follows: GAGVSQTPSNKVTEKGKYVELRCDPISGHTALYWYRQSLGQGPEFLIYFQGTGAADDSGLPNDRFFAVRPEGSVSTLKIQRTERGDSAVYLCASSLDPASPLHFGNGTRLTVT.

This chain connects TRBV7-9 to TRBJ2-7; no DNA is available, so the TRBD2 call from TCRdb remains unchecked. CDR1 SEHNR and CDR2 FQNEAQ come from the germline V gene (reference sequence). The CDR3 sequence is 14 residues long. The chain's CDR3 is CASSATSRAYEQYF.

The V gene is TRBV27, the J gene TRBJ1-2. Germline V gene sequence: CDR1 MNHEY, CDR2 SMNVEV (reference sequence). This CDR3 spans 11 amino acids. This CDR3 is CASSLNSYLIF.

J is TRBJ2-3 and V is TRBV5-1; the TCRdb call, TRBD2, lacks DNA for checking. This CDR3 is 14 amino acids long. Germline V lookup: CDR1 SGHRS, CDR2 YFSETQ. The CDR3 reads CASSLGREEDTQHF.

V is TRBV4-3 and J is TRBJ2-1; TCRdb selects TRBD1, and the lack of DNA leaves this call unchecked. Germline CDR1 is LGHNA and CDR2 is YSLEER. The CDR3 spans 16 residues. The chain's CDR3 is CASSQGWTGVNNEQFF.

The chain combines TRBV20-1 with TRBJ2-1; TCRdb reports TRBD2, a call that lacks DNA to check it against. The germline gives CDR1 DFQATT, CDR2 SNEGSKA (reference sequence). The length of the CDR3 is 13 residues. The CDR3 loop is CSAYSTSGDEQFF.

The chain has TRBV7-3 and TRBJ1-1. The germline CDR1 and CDR2 sequences are SGHTA and FQGTGA. This CDR3 is 13 amino acids long. CDR3 in amino acids: CASSLTENNEAFF. The full variable domain, with the rest looked up from reference TRBV7-3 and TRBJ1-1, is GAGVSQTPSNKVTEKGKYVELRCDPISGHTALYWYRQSLGQGPEFLIYFQGTGAADDSGLPNDRFFAVRPEGSVSTLKIQRTERGDSAVYLCASSLTENNEAFFGQGTRLTVV.

V gene TRBV4-1 combines with J gene TRBJ1-5; the D call from TCRdb, TRBD1, cannot be confirmed without DNA. The germline gives CDR1 MGHRA, CDR2 YSYEKL. This CDR3 comprises 16 residues. CDR3 amino acids: CASSQGSTGRNQPQHF.

The chain couples TRBV28 to TRBJ1-6; TCRdb calls TRBD1, which cannot be checked without DNA. This CDR3 is 16 amino acids long. Germline-derived CDR1 and CDR2 are MDHEN and SYDVKM. This chain's CDR3 is CASSTPTGNYNSPLHF.

The V call is TRBV18, the J call TRBJ2-1; absent DNA, TCRdb's TRBD1 call cannot be checked. The CDR3 has 15 residues. The V gene's germline CDR1 is KGHSH and CDR2 LQKENI. CDR3 in amino acids: CASSPPDRAYNEQFF.

The chain carries TRBV29-1 and TRBJ2-4; without DNA, the TCRdb call of TRBD1 cannot be checked. CDR3 length equals 12 residues. Germline CDR1 SQVTM, CDR2 ANQGSEA. CDR3 protein: CSVARGENIQYF.

The genes are TRBV5-1 and TRBJ1-2; TCRdb selects TRBD1, and the lack of DNA leaves this call unchecked. From germline, CDR1 is SGHRS and CDR2 YFSETQ. The CDR3 covers 14 residues. The CDR3 region is CASSDRDFNYGYTF.

CDR3 sequence: CASSTEVGLADTGELFF. The chain links TRBV7-6 to TRBJ2-2; the TCRdb D gene call, TRBD2, has no DNA to confirm it. The CDR3 spans 17 residues. Germline CDR1 SGHVS, CDR2 FNYEAQ.

This chain joins TRBV15 and TRBJ2-7; with no DNA, the TCRdb D assignment of TRBD2 cannot be verified. Germline CDR1 is LNHNV and CDR2 is YYDKDF (reference sequence). The CDR3 extends over 19 amino acids. Here the CDR3 reads CATTDTTSGGTSGSYEQYF. Based on the CDR3 plus reference TRBV15 and TRBJ2-7, the full variable domain is DAMVIQNPRYQVTQFGKPVTLSCSQTLNHNVMYWYQQKSSQAPKLLFHYYDKDFNNEADTPDNFQSRRPNTSFCFLDIRSPGLGDTAMYLCATTDTTSGGTSGSYEQYFGPGTRLTVT.

The chain links TRBV5-1 to TRBJ1-1; TCRdb's assignment of TRBD1 cannot be checked, as there is no DNA. CDR3 length equals 18 residues. CDR1 and CDR2 from the germline V gene are SGHRS and YFSETQ. CDR3 region: CASSAPWDSNGAEAEAFF.

The CDR3 reads CASSLTGTGDFYGYTF. This sequence joins TRBV7-8 and TRBJ1-2; lacking DNA, the TRBD1 call made by TCRdb goes unchecked. This CDR3 has 16 amino acids. Germline lookup yields CDR1 SGHVS and CDR2 FQNEAQ.

The V and J genes are TRBV20-1 and TRBJ2-7; as DNA is missing, the TRBD1 call by TCRdb cannot be tested. The V gene's germline CDR1 is DFQATT and CDR2 SNEGSKA (reference sequence). The CDR3 is 16 residues long. This CDR3 is CSARPLAGTGYYEQYF.

The chain carries TRBV12-3 or TRBV12-4 and TRBJ2-7; TCRdb's D call, TRBD2, is unchecked because there is no DNA. The CDR3 totals 15 residues. The CDR3 sequence is CASSLLRDGDYEQYF.

The chain is built from TRBV3-1 and TRBJ2-7. This CDR3 is built from 16 residues. Germline V gene data show CDR1 as LGHDT and CDR2 as YNNKEL (reference sequence). CDR3 region: CASSQDDPAATDTQYF.

The J gene is TRBJ1-5, the V gene TRBV28; no DNA is available, so the TRBD1 call from TCRdb remains unchecked. Germline V gene data show CDR1 as MDHEN and CDR2 as SYDVKM. The CDR3 loop spans 17 amino acids. CDR3 loop: CASSLRGGTPRLQPQHF.

The chain links TRBV6-5 to TRBJ2-1; the D call of TRBD2 rests on TCRdb alone, since no DNA is present to check it. CDR3 length: 16 amino acids. The germline gives CDR1 MNHEY, CDR2 SVGAGI. Here the CDR3 reads CASSPLAGGWHNEQFF.

The V gene is TRBV12-3 or TRBV12-4, the J gene TRBJ2-7; TCRdb indicates TRBD1, and absent DNA this call remains unverified. The CDR3 length is 18 residues. CDR3 loop: CASSLALRSEQGFYEQYF.